The 17 T cell receptor beta chains presented below share a single source sample, sequenced in a study of T cells in Graves' hyperthyroidism and ophthalmopathy. RNA transcripts provided the source from which TCR beta CDR3 regions were amplified. Initially, a first-round RT-PCR of the TCR CDR3 employed the HTBI primer set. From the multiplex PCR reads, TCRdb called clonotypes with MiXCR, one entry per CDR3 protein. The sample has almost 600,000 distinct CDR3 sequences, approximately 15% seen once. The sequenced sample consisted of blood. The receptors stem from a woman in her 30s with Graves' hyperthyroidism that later progressed to Graves' ophthalmopathy.

This clonotype came up many times. V gene TRBV6-5 combines with J gene TRBJ2-2; D may be TRBD1 (6 bases). The germline V gene encodes CDR1 MNHEY and CDR2 SVGAGI. The CDR3 has 17 amino acids. V was cut by 2 bases and J by 4 bases, with 17 bases left in between. The CDR3 DNA sequence: TGTGCCAGCAGTTACGAACAGGGTAGAGTGGGCACCGGGGAGCTGTTTTTT. It is translated as CASSYEQGRVGTGELFF.

This clonotype was recorded a few times. This chain joins TRBV27 and TRBJ2-2; 8 bases match TRBD1. This CDR3 contains 15 residues. CDR1 MNHEY and CDR2 SMNVEV come from the germline V gene (reference sequence). With V trimmed by 7 bases and J by 6 bases, 10 bases remained unmatched. CDR3 protein: CASTTDRVDPGELFF. CDR3 bases: TGTGCCAGCACCACGGACAGGGTCGATCCCGGGGAGCTGTTTTTT.

There are a few counts of this clonotype. The V gene is TRBV29-1, the J gene TRBJ2-2; 12 bases are shared with TRBD1. CDR3 length: 17 residues. Per the germline V gene, CDR1 is SQVTM and CDR2 is ANQGSEA. Trimming at V came to 0 bases and at J to 3 bases, leaving 5 bases not matched to a gene. The chain's CDR3 is CSVEDRGDRGHTGELFF. In DNA, the CDR3 is TGCAGCGTTGAAGATCGTGGGGACAGGGGGCACACCGGGGAGCTGTTTTTT.

This clonotype was counted at least ten times. The chain uses TRBV5-1 and TRBJ2-2, with D uncertain. V was clipped by 2 bases and J by 6 bases, with 17 bases between them. CDR3 length equals 16 residues. Germline V gene sequence: CDR1 SGHRS, CDR2 YFSETQ. The CDR3 region has the DNA TGCGCCAGCAGCTTTAAATCAGCGTCCCACGCCGGGGAGCTGTTTTTT. Translation: CASSFKSASHAGELFF.

This chain joins TRBV7-2 and TRBJ2-5, with D unresolved. Looked up from germline, CDR1 is SGHTA and CDR2 is FQGNSA. V gave up 6 bases and J gave up 4 bases, with 12 bases separating them. The CDR3 has 13 residues. The CDR3 DNA sequence: TGTGCCAGCAGTCAAGGACGGATAGAGACCCAGTACTTC. It translates to CASSQGRIETQYF.

This clonotype was recorded at least ten times. The CDR3: CASSLRPIDTQYF. The CDR3 DNA reads as TGTGCCAGCAGCTTAAGGCCGATCGATACGCAGTATTTT. The chain is built from TRBV11-2 and TRBJ2-3; D unresolved. The CDR3 length is 13 residues. The V gene's germline CDR1 is SGHAT and CDR2 FQNNGV. The V gene lost 2 bases and the J gene lost 6 bases, with 9 bases spanning the gap.

This clonotype was seen ten or more times. In DNA, the CDR3 is TGTGCCTGGAGTGTTCACCGGACAGTGAACACTGAAGCTTTCTTT. This sequence encodes CAWSVHRTVNTEAFF. The J gene is TRBJ1-1, the V gene TRBV30; a possible D gene is TRBD1 (6 bases). This CDR3 is 15 amino acids long. Trimming left V 0 bases short and J 0 bases short, with 11 bases between. Germline CDR1 GTSNPN, CDR2 SVGIG (reference sequence).

This clonotype was seen a single time. The J gene is TRBJ1-3, the V gene TRBV10-2; D unresolved. V dropped 8 bases and J dropped 3 bases, with 11 bases sitting between them. The CDR3 runs to 13 residues. Germline loops: CDR1 WSHSY, CDR2 SAAADI. CDR3 amino acids: CASRGSFGNTIYF. The CDR3 DNA sequence: TGCGCCAGCCGTGGGAGCTTTGGAAACACCATATATTTT.

This clonotype appeared a few times. This chain connects TRBV20-1 to TRBJ2-4, with 13 bases lining up with TRBD2. Germline assignment: CDR1 DFQATT and CDR2 SNEGSKA (reference sequence). V shed 5 bases and J 0 bases; nucleotides not matched to a gene: 10. The length of the CDR3 is 18 residues. The CDR3 is CSALPRTSGGLAKNIQYF. The CDR3 DNA is TGCAGTGCTCTCCCTCGGACTAGCGGGGGTCTAGCCAAAAACATTCAGTACTTC.

This clonotype was counted only a few times. V gene TRBV20-1 combines with J gene TRBJ1-6, with no clear D. V was cut by 0 bases and J by 10 bases, with 4 bases left in between. CDR3 length: 11 amino acids. CDR1 is DFQATT and CDR2 is SNEGSKA in the germline V gene (reference sequence). The CDR3 region is CSARDDSPLHF. Written as DNA, the CDR3 is TGCAGTGCTAGAGACGACTCACCCCTCCACTTT.

This clonotype has a count of ten or more. V is TRBV28 and J is TRBJ2-7, with D possibly TRBD1 on 6 matching bases. This CDR3 is built from 14 residues. The germline CDR1 and CDR2 sequences are MDHEN and SYDVKM. V was cut by 5 bases and J by 2 bases, with 13 bases left in between. Here the CDR3 DNA reads TGTGCCAGCAGTCGACCGGGACAAACCTACGAGCAGTACTTC. This translates into CASSRPGQTYEQYF.

The table lists this clonotype with a few counts. This sequence joins TRBV19 and TRBJ1-4, with TRBD1 matching 11 bases. The CDR3 sequence is 19 residues long. CDR1 LNHDA and CDR2 SQIVND come from the germline V gene (reference sequence). Trimming at V came to 5 bases and at J to 3 bases, leaving 14 bases not matched to a gene. The CDR3 nucleotides read TGTGCCAGTAGTTCCAACCGGGACAGGGGGAGATACGCTAATGAAAAACTGTTTTTT. Encoded protein: CASSSNRDRGRYANEKLFF.

This clonotype was found many times. The CDR3 DNA reads as TGTGCCACCCGATGGGGAGCGGGAGTTGGCACAGATACGCAGTATTTT. Amino acid sequence: CATRWGAGVGTDTQYF. The rearrangement uses TRBV27 and TRBJ2-3; 8 positions agree with TRBD2. This CDR3 region has 16 residues. The trim removed 10 bases at V and 1 base at J, leaving 13 bases unmatched. Germline CDR1 reads MNHEY; CDR2 reads SMNVEV (reference sequence).

This clonotype was found many times. The chain joins TRBV10-3 to TRBJ1-4; 7 bases line up with TRBD1. The CDR3 spans 15 residues. After removal of 5 bases from V and 0 bases from J, the junction contained 3 bases not matched to a gene. Germline loops: CDR1 ENHRY, CDR2 SYGVKD. The CDR3 loop is CAISRGTATNEKLFF. CDR3 nucleotides: TGTGCCATCAGTCGAGGGACAGCAACTAATGAAAAACTGTTTTTT.

This clonotype was observed many times. The chain recombines TRBV5-5 with TRBJ2-1; TRBD2 aligns across 7 bases. Losses at the gene ends were 5 bases for V and 2 bases for J; bases not matched to a gene: 7. The CDR3 consists of 15 residues. CDR1 and CDR2 from the germline V gene are SGHKS and YYEKEE (reference sequence). The CDR3 DNA sequence: TGTGCCAGCAGTTTGCTAGCGGTGCCCTACAATGAGCAGTTCTTC. Residues: CASSLLAVPYNEQFF.

This clonotype was observed once. The rearrangement links TRBV30 to TRBJ2-1; 13 bases agree with TRBD2. Germline CDR1 and CDR2: GTSNPN and SVGIG (reference sequence). The CDR3 is 15 residues long. V gave up 3 bases and J gave up 7 bases; unmatched junction bases: 6. In DNA form, the CDR3 reads TGTGCCTGGAGGGACGGACTAGCGGGAGTAAATGAGCAGTTCTTC. Amino acids: CAWRDGLAGVNEQFF.

This clonotype was seen at least ten times. The chain uses TRBV28 and TRBJ2-3; 14 nucleotides align to TRBD2. This CDR3 is built from 15 residues. CDR1 and CDR2 (germline): MDHEN, SYDVKM. V lost 8 bases and J lost 6; bases outside the gene matches: 7. Written as DNA, the CDR3 is TGTGCCAGCGGCGGGACTAGCGGGAGCGCGGATACGCAGTATTTT. Its translation is CASGGTSGSADTQYF.